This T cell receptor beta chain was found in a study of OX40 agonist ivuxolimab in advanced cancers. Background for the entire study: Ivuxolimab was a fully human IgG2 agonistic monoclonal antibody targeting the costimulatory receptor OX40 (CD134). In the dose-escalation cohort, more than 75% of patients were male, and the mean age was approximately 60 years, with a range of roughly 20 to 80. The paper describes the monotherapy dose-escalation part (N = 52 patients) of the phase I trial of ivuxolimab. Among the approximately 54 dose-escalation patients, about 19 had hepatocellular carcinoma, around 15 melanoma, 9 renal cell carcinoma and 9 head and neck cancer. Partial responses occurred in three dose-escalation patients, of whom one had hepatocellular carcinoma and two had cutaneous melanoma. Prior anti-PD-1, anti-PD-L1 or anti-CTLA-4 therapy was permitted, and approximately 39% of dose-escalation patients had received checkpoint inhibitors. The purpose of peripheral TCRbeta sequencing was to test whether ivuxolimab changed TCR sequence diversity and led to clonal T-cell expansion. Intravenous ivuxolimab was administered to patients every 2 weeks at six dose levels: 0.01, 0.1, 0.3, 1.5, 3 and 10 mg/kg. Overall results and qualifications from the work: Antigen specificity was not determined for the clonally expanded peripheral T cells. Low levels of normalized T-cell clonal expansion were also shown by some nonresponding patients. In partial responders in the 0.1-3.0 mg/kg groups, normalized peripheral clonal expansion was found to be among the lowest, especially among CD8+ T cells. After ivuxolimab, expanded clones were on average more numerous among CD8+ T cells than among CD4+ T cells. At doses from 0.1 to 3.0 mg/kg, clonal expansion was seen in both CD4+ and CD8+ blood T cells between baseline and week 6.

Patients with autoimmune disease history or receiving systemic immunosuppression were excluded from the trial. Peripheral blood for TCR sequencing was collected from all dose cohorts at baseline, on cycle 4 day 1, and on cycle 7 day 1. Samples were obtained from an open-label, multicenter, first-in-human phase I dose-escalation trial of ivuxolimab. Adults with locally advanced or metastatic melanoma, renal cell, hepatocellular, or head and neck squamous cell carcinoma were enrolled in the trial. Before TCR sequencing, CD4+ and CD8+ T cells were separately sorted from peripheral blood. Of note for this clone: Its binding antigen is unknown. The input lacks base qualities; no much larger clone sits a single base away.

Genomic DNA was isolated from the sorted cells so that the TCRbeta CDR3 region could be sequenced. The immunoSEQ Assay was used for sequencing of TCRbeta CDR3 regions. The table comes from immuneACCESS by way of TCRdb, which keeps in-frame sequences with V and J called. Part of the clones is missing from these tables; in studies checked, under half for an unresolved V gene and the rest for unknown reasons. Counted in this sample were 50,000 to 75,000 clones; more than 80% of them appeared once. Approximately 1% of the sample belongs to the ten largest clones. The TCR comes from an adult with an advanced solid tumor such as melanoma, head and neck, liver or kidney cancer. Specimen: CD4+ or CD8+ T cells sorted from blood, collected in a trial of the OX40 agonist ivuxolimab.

The CDR3 loop reads CASTDRSGTEAFF. The sequence in DNA is TGCGCCAGCACGGACAGGAGCGGGACTGAAGCTTTCTTT. Recombination connected TRBV5-1 to TRBJ1-1; TRBD1 aligns with 7 central bases. The germline V gene supplies CDR1 SGHRS and CDR2 YFSETQ. The CDR3 numbers 13 residues from cysteine through phenylalanine. Just the 39-base CDR3 DNA is kept, in frame starting at base 1. Ends trimmed: V by 6 bases, J by 5 bases; bases unmatched to a gene: 7. Outside the CDR3, residues come from the reference TRBV5-1 and TRBJ1-1 proteins, so the full variable domain is: KAGVTQTPRYLIKTRGQQVTLSCSPISGHRSVSWYQQTPGQGLQFLFEYFSETQRNKGNFPGRFSGRQFSNSRSEMNVSTLELGDSALYLCASTDRSGTEAFFGQGTRLTVV.